This passage covers 19 T cell receptor beta chains from one sample sequenced in a study of T cell responses to AZD1222 COVID-19 vaccine. Measured with immunoSEQ multiplex PCR; TCRdb has only the in-frame clones, and not every one. This sample carries roughly 200,000 clones, around 94% of them seen once, and the ten largest clones take around 3.6%. Sequencing was performed on peripheral blood, taken 28 days after the second dose of the MenACWY control vaccine. All receptors come from an adult who received the MenACWY meningococcal vaccine as a control.

This rearrangement joins TRBV29-1 to TRBJ2-3; D call uncertain. Germline values: CDR1 SQVTM, CDR2 ANQGSEA. The V gene lost 7 bases and the J gene lost 0 bases, with 8 bases spanning the gap. This CDR3 is built from 12 residues. The DNA of the CDR3 is TGCAGCGGCGGACCGAGCACAGATACGCAGTATTTT. Translating gives CSGGPSTDTQYF.

V and J are TRBV19 and TRBJ2-1; 11 nucleotides match TRBD2. Unmatched junction bases numbered 10, after V lost 5 bases and J lost 4 bases. The CDR3 covers 17 residues. The germline V gene has CDR1 LNHDA and CDR2 SQIVND (reference sequence). The CDR3 DNA follows: TGTGCCAGTAGTCCGCGGACTAGCGGGCTACCTTACAATGAGCAGTTCTTC. Translating it yields CASSPRTSGLPYNEQFF.

The chain uses TRBV24-1 and TRBJ2-1; 11 bases line up with TRBD2. The CDR3 runs to 16 residues. The germline V gene has CDR1 KGHDR and CDR2 SFDVKD. V dropped 4 bases and J dropped 7; count of bases not matched to a gene: 8. The CDR3, as DNA: TGTGCCACCAGTGACCCTACTAGCGGGAGTTGGAATGAGCAGTTCTTC. It is translated as CATSDPTSGSWNEQFF.

This chain connects TRBV6-6 to TRBJ1-2; 9 bases align to TRBD1. This CDR3 is 13 amino acids long. The V gene end was trimmed by 4 bases and the J gene end by 8 bases; junction bases not matched to a gene: 5. Germline loops: CDR1 MNHNY, CDR2 SVGAGI (reference sequence). The CDR3 region is CASSSTGGWGYTF. The DNA for the CDR3 is TGTGCCAGCAGTTCAACAGGGGGCTGGGGCTACACCTTC.

The V and J genes are TRBV7-8 and TRBJ2-7; D is ambiguous. This CDR3 has 13 amino acids. Trimming took off 3 bases at V and 5 bases at J, with 11 bases between the two ends. Germline CDR1 and CDR2: SGHVS and FQNEAQ. CDR3 residues: CASSFFVRDEQYF. The CDR3 DNA sequence: TGTGCCAGCAGCTTTTTTGTTAGGGACGAGCAGTACTTC.

This sequence joins TRBV6-1 and TRBJ2-2; weak D call: TRBD2 (6 bases). This CDR3 has 13 amino acids. The ends were cut back, 0 bases at V and 7 bases at J, with 6 bases in the middle. Germline V gene sequence: CDR1 MNHNS, CDR2 SASEGT. The CDR3 reads CASSEAGGGELFF. The DNA of the CDR3 is TGTGCCAGCAGTGAAGCGGGAGGCGGGGAGCTGTTTTTT.

The chain couples TRBV18 to TRBJ2-2; 14 nucleotides match TRBD2. V shed 4 bases and J 0 bases; nucleotides not matched to a gene: 4. The CDR3 totals 18 residues. Germline assignment: CDR1 KGHSH and CDR2 LQKENI. CDR3 bases: TGTGCCAGCTCACAGGGACTAGCGGGAGTGGCGAACACCGGGGAGCTGTTTTTT. This encodes CASSQGLAGVANTGELFF. Full variable domain (remainder filled in from reference TRBV18 and TRBJ2-2): NAGVMQNPRHLVRRRGQEARLRCSPMKGHSHVYWYRQLPEEGLKFMVYLQKENIIDESGMPKERFSAEFPKEGPSILRIQQVVRGDSAAYFCASSQGLAGVANTGELFFGEGSRLTVL.

Only one count was recorded for this clone. V is TRBV6-5 and J is TRBJ2-7; TRBD1 aligns across 7 bases. V was pared by 6 bases and J by 2 bases, with 7 bases of the junction left unmatched. The CDR3 has 14 amino acids. Looked up from germline, CDR1 is MNHEY and CDR2 is SVGAGI. The CDR3 sequence is CASRGDRRPYEQYF. CDR3 nucleotides: TGTGCCAGCAGAGGGGACAGACGCCCCTACGAGCAGTACTTC.

In DNA, the CDR3 is TGTGCCAGAAGCTTGAAGACAGGGGAAGAAAAGCGTATGATCTACGAGCAGTACTTC. It encodes CARSLKTGEEKRMIYEQYF. The rearrangement links TRBV5-3 to TRBJ2-7, with 8 bases that match TRBD1. TRBV5-3 is classed as an ORF, of uncertain function. This CDR3 has 19 amino acids. V lost 1 base, J lost 3 bases, and 18 bases stayed unmatched.

The chain employs TRBV9 and TRBJ2-7; no firm D call. V lost 3 bases and J lost 2, with 9 bases in between. Germline lookup yields CDR1 SGDLS and CDR2 YYNGEE. The CDR3 loop spans 13 amino acids. The CDR3 sequence: CASSGQNPYEQYF. CDR3 coding DNA: TGTGCCAGCAGCGGACAAAATCCCTACGAGCAGTACTTC.

V gene TRBV9 combines with J gene TRBJ2-7; 14 bases match TRBD2. The V gene end was trimmed by 3 bases and the J gene end by 8 bases; junction bases not matched to a gene: 7. CDR1 and CDR2 (germline): SGDLS, YYNGEE. This CDR3 has 15 residues. The CDR3 nucleotides read TGTGCCAGCAGCGAGGGACTAGCGGGAGTTGGGAAGCAGTACTTC. It translates to CASSEGLAGVGKQYF.

The rearrangement links TRBV29-1 to TRBJ1-4; TRBD1 aligns across 9 bases. From germline, CDR1 is SQVTM and CDR2 ANQGSEA. V dropped 7 bases and J dropped 7; count of bases not matched to a gene: 13. The CDR3 consists of 15 residues. Here the CDR3 reads CSASGDTGGSEKLFF. CDR3 sequence (DNA): TGCAGCGCCAGCGGGGATACAGGGGGCTCTGAAAAACTGTTTTTT.

V is TRBV27 and J is TRBJ1-1, with D possibly being TRBD1 (5 bases). CDR1 MNHEY and CDR2 SMNVEV come from the germline V gene (reference sequence). V was pared by 2 bases and J by 5 bases, with 12 bases between. This CDR3 is built from 14 residues. DNA of the CDR3: TGTGCCAGCAGTTTAGGGGGGGTAGGGACTGAAGCTTTCTTT. Translated, it gives CASSLGGVGTEAFF.

This clone came up once. The chain carries TRBV24-1 and TRBJ2-3, with 9 bases identical to TRBD2. From germline, CDR1 is KGHDR and CDR2 SFDVKD. V shed 0 bases and J 5 bases; nucleotides not matched to a gene: 5. The CDR3 contains 16 residues. CDR3 nucleotides: TGTGCCACCAGTGATTTGTATAGCGGGAGAAAAGATACGCAGTATTTT. Translation gives CATSDLYSGRKDTQYF.

The chain has TRBV19 and TRBJ2-7, with TRBD2 matching 10 bases. The CDR3 contains 13 residues. With V trimmed by 6 bases and J by 7 bases, 6 bases remained unmatched. Looked up from germline, CDR1 is LNHDA and CDR2 is SQIVND (reference sequence). In DNA, the CDR3 is TGTGCCAGTAGCCACCGGACTAGCGGTGAGCAGTACTTC. Its protein product is CASSHRTSGEQYF.

This rearrangement joins TRBV6-2 or TRBV6-3 to TRBJ1-1; D is possibly TRBD1 (6 bases). Germline V gene sequence: CDR1 MNHEY, CDR2 SVGEGT. Deletions cut 5 bases from V and 3 bases from J, with 13 bases between. The CDR3 runs 14 residues. In DNA, the CDR3 is TGTGCCAGCAGTGGACAGTTCGGGGACACTGAAGCTTTCTTT. Its protein is CASSGQFGDTEAFF.

The V and J genes are TRBV7-5 and TRBJ2-5; TRBD2, the table's D call, was not compared with the DNA. TRBV7-5 is reported as a pseudogene. This CDR3 has 15 amino acids. CDR3 nucleotides: TGTGTCAGAAGCTTAGTTGGAGATGGTCAGGAGACCCAGTACTTC. Protein product: CVRSLVGDGQETQYF.

The chain is built from TRBV19 and TRBJ2-2, with 15 nucleotides matching TRBD2. Trimming cost V 7 bases and J 7 bases; bases outside gene matches: 7. This CDR3 region has 16 residues. Germline V gene data show CDR1 as LNHDA and CDR2 as SQIVND (reference sequence). The chain's CDR3 is CASTLGLAGGHGELFF. Here the CDR3 DNA reads TGTGCCAGTACCTTGGGACTAGCGGGAGGTCACGGGGAGCTGTTTTTT.

The chain has TRBV5-5 and TRBJ1-2; TRBD1 is a possible D gene (5 bases). The V gene lost 2 bases and the J gene lost 7 bases, with 9 bases spanning the gap. Germline V gene data show CDR1 as SGHKS and CDR2 as YYEKEE (reference sequence). This CDR3 region has 12 residues. CDR3 sequence (DNA): TGTGCCAGCAGCTTAGACAGTGTTGGCTACACCTTC. The encoded protein is CASSLDSVGYTF.